Shown below are 32 T cell receptor beta chains from a single sample sequenced in a study of blood T cell repertoires in COVID-19. Clones were sequenced by immunoSEQ multiplex PCR, and TCRdb holds only the in-frame ones, with some missing. This sample has around 100,000 clones, with approximately 90% found just once. Sequencing was done on a sample of peripheral blood. All receptors derive from a man in his forties or fifties with acute or convalescent COVID-19.

The chain has TRBV19 and TRBJ2-6; TRBD1 aligns across 7 bases. CDR1 is LNHDA, CDR2 SQIVND, per germline (reference sequence). This CDR3 is built from 17 residues. V gave up 9 bases and J gave up 0 bases; unmatched junction bases: 11. This chain's CDR3 is CASLRDSLFSGANVLTF. Here the CDR3 DNA reads TGTGCCAGCCTACGGGACAGCTTATTCTCTGGGGCCAACGTCCTGACTTTC.

This clone was counted once. The J gene is TRBJ2-1, the V gene TRBV7-2; 12 bases line up with TRBD2. This CDR3 is built from 15 residues. V lost 6 bases to trimming and J lost 6 bases; unmatched junction nucleotides: 6. Germline-derived CDR1 and CDR2 are SGHTA and FQGNSA. CDR3 amino acids: CASSPGLAGINEQFF. The CDR3 DNA follows: TGTGCCAGCAGTCCCGGACTAGCGGGGATCAATGAGCAGTTCTTC. The variable domain in full, completed from reference TRBV7-2 and TRBJ2-1, reads GAGVSQSPSNKVTEKGKDVELRCDPISGHTALYWYRQSLGQGLEFLIYFQGNSAPDKSGLPSDRFSAERTGGSVSTLTIQRTQQEDSAVYLCASSPGLAGINEQFFGPGTRLTVL.

The rearrangement joins TRBV9 to TRBJ2-3, with TRBD1 matching 7 bases. The CDR3 covers 15 residues. After removal of 0 bases from V and 1 base from J, the junction contained 2 bases not matched to a gene. Per the germline V gene, CDR1 is SGDLS and CDR2 is YYNGEE. The chain's CDR3 is CASSVETGGTDTQYF. CDR3 nucleotide sequence: TGTGCCAGCAGCGTAGAAACAGGGGGCACAGATACGCAGTATTTT.

V and J are TRBV6-2 or TRBV6-3 and TRBJ1-5; 7 bases are shared with TRBD1. Germline V gene sequence: CDR1 MNHEY, CDR2 SVGEGT. There are 14 residues in the CDR3. Germline trimming cut 6 bases from V and 3 bases from J; bases unmatched to any gene: 5. CDR3: CASSQDRNNQPQHF. The CDR3 nucleotides are TGTGCCAGCAGCCAGGACAGGAACAATCAGCCCCAGCATTTT.

The chain uses TRBV5-1 and TRBJ2-7, with 13 positions matching TRBD2. CDR1 and CDR2 from the germline V gene are SGHRS and YFSETQ. The CDR3 sequence is 15 residues long. J was trimmed by 5 bases and V by 4 bases; bases with no gene match: 6. This chain's CDR3 is CASSPRLAGGNEQYF. The CDR3 DNA reads as TGCGCCAGCAGCCCGAGACTAGCGGGAGGCAACGAGCAGTACTTC.

The chain carries TRBV24-1 and TRBJ2-2; D is unclear. From germline, CDR1 is KGHDR and CDR2 SFDVKD. The V gene lost 0 bases and the J gene lost 4 bases, with 11 bases spanning the gap. This CDR3 has 16 residues. The CDR3 protein is CATSDLDTKSTGELFF. In DNA form, the CDR3 reads TGTGCCACCAGTGATTTGGACACCAAATCCACCGGGGAGCTGTTTTTT.

The chain links TRBV19 to TRBJ2-5; D might be TRBD1 (6 bases). The CDR3 covers 15 residues. The V gene lost 6 bases and the J gene lost 1 base, with 15 bases spanning the gap. CDR1 LNHDA and CDR2 SQIVND come from the germline V gene (reference sequence). CDR3 nucleotide sequence: TGTGCCAGTAGCCGATTTGGACAGTTCCAAGAGACCCAGTACTTC. This codes for CASSRFGQFQETQYF.

The chain is built from TRBV12-5 and TRBJ1-1; D is ambiguous. Trimming shortened V by 2 bases and J by 1 base, and 8 bases separated the two germline ends. The germline gives CDR1 LGHNT, CDR2 FRNRAP. This CDR3 is built from 14 residues. The CDR3 here is CASGLPTANTEAFF. CDR3 bases: TGTGCTAGTGGTTTGCCTACAGCGAACACTGAAGCTTTCTTT.

The genes are TRBV1 and TRBJ1-5; the table assigns TRBD1, which was not confirmed against the DNA. TRBV1 is classified as a pseudogene. The CDR3 has 16 amino acids. In DNA form, the CDR3 reads TGCACCAGCAGCCAAGGACAGGGGGCGGGCAATCAGCCCCAGCATTTT. Protein: CTSSQGQGAGNQPQHF.

The chain couples TRBV6-4 to TRBJ1-2; TRBD1 is a possible D gene (5 bases). The CDR3 is made up of 14 amino acids. V was cut by 1 base and J by 0 bases, with 6 bases left in between. Per the germline V gene, CDR1 is MRHNA and CDR2 is SNTAGT. The CDR3 bases are TGTGCCAGCAGTGACTGGGGCCCTAACTATGGCTACACCTTC. Encoded protein: CASSDWGPNYGYTF.

The CDR3 is CASSSGGYSNQPQHF. The CDR3 DNA reads TGTGCCAGCAGCTCCGGGGGGTATAGCAATCAGCCCCAGCATTTT. The rearrangement joins TRBV7-2 to TRBJ1-5, with D maybe TRBD1 (5 bases). CDR1 and CDR2 from the germline V gene are SGHTA and FQGNSA. The CDR3 is made up of 15 amino acids. The V and J ends lost 4 bases and 0 bases respectively, with 10 bases between them.

This rearrangement joins TRBV11-2 to TRBJ2-1; D not resolved. CDR3 length: 13 residues. Trimming removed 0 bases from V and 10 bases from J, with 10 bases in between. Per germline, CDR1 SGHAT and CDR2 FQNNGV. CDR3 in amino acids: CASSLELFQEQFF. The CDR3 bases are TGTGCCAGCAGCTTAGAGTTGTTTCAGGAGCAGTTCTTC. Full variable domain (outside the CDR3, taken from reference TRBV11-2 and TRBJ2-1): EAGVAQSPRYKIIEKRQSVAFWCNPISGHATLYWYQQILGQGPKLLIQFQNNGVVDDSQLPKDRFSAERLKGVDSTLKIQPAKLEDSAVYLCASSLELFQEQFFGPGTRLTVL.

The gene calls are TRBV2 and TRBJ1-3; D might be TRBD1 (6 bases). CDR3 length: 13 amino acids. Trimming took 9 bases from V and 0 from J, leaving 9 bases between them. Germline CDR1 and CDR2: SNHLY and FYNNEI. This chain's CDR3 is CASRDTSGNTIYF. CDR3 coding DNA: TGTGCCAGTCGGGACACCTCTGGAAACACCATATATTTT. The whole variable domain, remainder taken from reference TRBV2 and TRBJ1-3, is EPEVTQTPSHQVTQMGQEVILRCVPISNHLYFYWYRQILGQKVEFLVSFYNNEISEKSEIFDDQFSVERPDGSNFTLKIRSTKLEDSAMYFCASRDTSGNTIYFGEGSWLTVV.

The chain joins TRBV6-2 or TRBV6-3 to TRBJ2-6; D might be TRBD1 (6 bases). Germline V gives CDR1 MNHEY, CDR2 SVGEGT. The ends were cut back, 4 bases at V and 0 bases at J, with 16 bases in the middle. CDR3 length equals 18 residues. The CDR3: CASSSAPGAYSGANVLTF. The DNA of the CDR3 is TGTGCCAGCAGTTCCGCCCCAGGGGCCTACTCTGGGGCCAACGTCCTGACTTTC.

The count of this clone is one. The V gene is TRBV3-1 (or the pseudogene TRBV3-2), the J gene TRBJ2-7, with 7 nucleotides matching TRBD1. The CDR3 covers 14 residues. Germline-derived CDR1 and CDR2 are LGHDT and YNNKEL (reference sequence). Germline trimming cut 6 bases from V and 5 bases from J; bases unmatched to any gene: 10. CDR3 sequence: CASSLRDRGDEQYF. The CDR3 DNA is TGTGCCAGCAGTCTCCGGGACAGAGGAGACGAGCAGTACTTC.

The V call is TRBV11-3, the J call TRBJ2-1, with 11 nucleotides matching TRBD2. The CDR3 is 15 amino acids. The germline V gene has CDR1 SGHNT and CDR2 YENEEA. Losses at the gene ends were 5 bases for V and 10 bases for J; bases not matched to a gene: 10. CDR3 loop: CASSVEGGTSGEQFF. DNA of the CDR3: TGTGCCAGCAGCGTTGAGGGGGGGACTAGCGGCGAGCAGTTCTTC.

The chain recombines TRBV2 with TRBJ2-7; 8 nucleotides match TRBD1. CDR1 is SNHLY and CDR2 is FYNNEI in the germline V gene. V lost 0 bases, J lost 3 bases, and 4 bases stayed unmatched. CDR3 size: 15 residues. CDR3 sequence (DNA): TGTGCCAGCAGTGAAGCGGGGACAGGCCACTACGAGCAGTACTTC. Amino acids: CASSEAGTGHYEQYF.

The chain is built from TRBV19 and TRBJ2-1; 16 bases map to TRBD2. The CDR3 extends over 18 amino acids. J was trimmed by 7 bases and V by 4 bases; bases with no gene match: 10. The V gene's germline CDR1 is LNHDA and CDR2 SQIVND (reference sequence). The CDR3 DNA reads as TGTGCCAGTAGTACGGGACTAGCGGGAGGGCCCGTGTGGAATGAGCAGTTCTTC. Protein sequence: CASSTGLAGGPVWNEQFF.

The J gene is TRBJ1-1, the V gene TRBV6-5; 7 nucleotides line up with TRBD1. This CDR3 has 15 amino acids. Unmatched junction bases numbered 10, after V lost 6 bases and J lost 3 bases. Germline-derived CDR1 and CDR2 are MNHEY and SVGAGI. The CDR3 region has the DNA TGTGCCAGCAGGGTACAGGGGATGGGGCACACTGAAGCTTTCTTT. Its protein product is CASRVQGMGHTEAFF.

The V gene is TRBV5-1, the J gene TRBJ2-5, with TRBD2 identical over 10 bases. After removal of 4 bases from V and 5 bases from J, the junction contained 8 bases not matched to a gene. CDR1 is SGHRS and CDR2 is YFSETQ in the germline V gene. This CDR3 contains 15 residues. This CDR3 reads CASSKYSGRMETQYF. CDR3 nucleotides: TGCGCCAGCAGCAAATATAGCGGGAGGATGGAGACCCAGTACTTC.

The CDR3 DNA reads TGTGCCAGCAGCAACAGGACTAGCGGGACGGGGGGGGAGCAGTACTTC. Amino acid sequence: CASSNRTSGTGGEQYF. The chain couples TRBV21-1 to TRBJ2-7; the D segment call TRBD2 is taken from the table without a DNA check. TRBV21-1 corresponds to a pseudogene. This CDR3 region has 16 residues.

The chain links TRBV19 to TRBJ1-4, with 9 nucleotides matching TRBD1. The V segment lost 6 bases and the J segment 7 bases; nucleotides outside the gene matches: 3. The CDR3 runs 13 residues. Germline V gene sequence: CDR1 LNHDA, CDR2 SQIVND (reference sequence). The CDR3 sequence: CASRTGGVEKLFF. The CDR3 DNA reads TGTGCCAGTAGAACAGGGGGCGTTGAAAAACTGTTTTTT.

The chain joins TRBV24-1 to TRBJ2-1, with 9 positions matching TRBD2. J was trimmed by 2 bases and V by 7 bases; bases with no gene match: 11. Germline V lookup: CDR1 KGHDR, CDR2 SFDVKD. The CDR3 covers 17 residues. The CDR3 loop reads CATSSLGVAGAYNEQFF. The CDR3, as DNA: TGTGCCACCAGCTCCCTTGGGGTAGCGGGAGCCTACAATGAGCAGTTCTTC.

The chain recombines TRBV15 with TRBJ1-2, with 7 bases identical to TRBD1. Germline loops: CDR1 LNHNV, CDR2 YYDKDF (reference sequence). V lost 1 base to trimming and J lost 5 bases; unmatched junction nucleotides: 4. This CDR3 is built from 14 residues. The CDR3 spells CATSRVATGYGYTF. The CDR3 coding sequence is TGTGCCACCAGCAGAGTGGCGACAGGGTATGGCTACACCTTC.

This chain connects TRBV18 to TRBJ2-5; 8 bases align to TRBD1. J was trimmed by 4 bases and V by 8 bases; bases with no gene match: 6. CDR3 size: 13 residues. The germline CDR1 and CDR2 sequences are KGHSH and LQKENI. CDR3 DNA: TGTGCCAGCCATGGACAGGGTGGAGAGACCCAGTACTTC. Amino acid sequence: CASHGQGGETQYF.

The rearrangement joins TRBV27 to TRBJ1-2; 12 nucleotides match TRBD1. The germline V gene encodes CDR1 MNHEY and CDR2 SMNVEV (reference sequence). The CDR3 extends over 16 amino acids. The junction had 5 bases not matched to a gene; V was cut back by 1 base and J by 5 bases. Here the CDR3 DNA reads TGTGCCAGCAGTTTATTGGGGACAGGGGGCGAATATGGCTACACCTTC. Encoded protein: CASSLLGTGGEYGYTF.

The V gene is TRBV14, the J gene TRBJ1-3; D not certain. Trimming stripped 2 bases from V and 2 bases from J, with 7 bases between. This CDR3 has 14 residues. The V gene's germline CDR1 is SGHDN and CDR2 FVKESK. CDR3 amino acids: CASSQTHPGNTIYF. DNA for the CDR3: TGTGCCAGCAGCCAAACACACCCTGGAAACACCATATATTTT.

The rearrangement links TRBV7-8 to TRBJ2-1; 16 nucleotides align to TRBD2. Germline CDR1 is SGHVS and CDR2 is FQNEAQ. There are 17 residues in the CDR3. J gave up 8 bases and V 4 bases, and 8 bases lay outside the gene matches. Here the CDR3 DNA reads TGTGCCAGCAGCTCGGGACTAGCGGGAGGGGGTGTATATGAGCAGTTCTTC. The encoded protein is CASSSGLAGGGVYEQFF. Looking up the rest from reference TRBV7-8 and TRBJ2-1 gives the full variable domain: GAGVSQSPRYKVAKRGQDVALRCDPISGHVSLFWYQQALGQGPEFLTYFQNEAQLDKSGLPSDRFFAERPEGSVSTLKIQRTQQEDSAVYLCASSSGLAGGGVYEQFFGPGTRLTVL.

Only a few counts were recorded for this clone. This chain links TRBV7-9 with TRBJ1-5; possible D gene TRBD1, 6 bases. The CDR3 consists of 14 residues. Germline V lookup: CDR1 SEHNR, CDR2 FQNEAQ (reference sequence). The germline V and J ends were trimmed by 5 bases and 11 bases, with 19 bases remaining between them. The CDR3 loop is CASSPSTEGGAQHF. The DNA of the CDR3 is TGTGCCAGCAGCCCCAGTACAGAAGGGGGGGCCCAGCATTTT.

The chain joins TRBV6-5 to TRBJ2-7; D might be TRBD2 (7 bases). V lost 8 bases, J lost 5 bases, and 22 bases lay in between. Germline V gives CDR1 MNHEY, CDR2 SVGAGI. The CDR3 is made up of 15 amino acids. This CDR3 reads CASGPRGAQGHEQYF. The CDR3 bases are TGTGCCAGCGGACCTCGGGGGGCGCAGGGCCACGAGCAGTACTTC.

The J gene is TRBJ2-7, the V gene TRBV10-3, with 7 bases matching TRBD1. CDR1 and CDR2 (germline): ENHRY, SYGVKD. V shed 4 bases and J 6 bases; nucleotides not matched to a gene: 6. This CDR3 is 13 amino acids long. The CDR3 reads CAISGGQSAEQYF. CDR3 DNA: TGTGCCATCAGTGGGGGACAGTCGGCCGAGCAGTACTTC.

The chain links TRBV6-5 to TRBJ2-7, with 9 positions matching TRBD1. Germline CDR1 is MNHEY and CDR2 is SVGAGI. CDR3 length equals 14 residues. Losses at the gene ends were 10 bases for V and 5 bases for J; bases not matched to a gene: 12. The CDR3 sequence is CATRKGDRVNEQYF. The CDR3 bases are TGTGCCACCAGGAAGGGGGACAGGGTCAACGAGCAGTACTTC.